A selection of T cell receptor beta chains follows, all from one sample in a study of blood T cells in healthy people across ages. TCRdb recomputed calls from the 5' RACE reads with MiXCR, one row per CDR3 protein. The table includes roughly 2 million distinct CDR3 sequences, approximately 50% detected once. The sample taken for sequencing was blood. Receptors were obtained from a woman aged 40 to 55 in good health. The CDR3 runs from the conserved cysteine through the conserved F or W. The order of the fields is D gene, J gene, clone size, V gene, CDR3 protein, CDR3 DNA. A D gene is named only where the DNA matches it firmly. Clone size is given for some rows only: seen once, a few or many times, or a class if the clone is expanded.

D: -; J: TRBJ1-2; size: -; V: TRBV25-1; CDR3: CASSAYGPDYGYTF; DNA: TGTGCCAGCAGTGCATACGGACCGGACTATGGCTACACCTTC
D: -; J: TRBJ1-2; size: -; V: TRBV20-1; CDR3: CSARPGSGWGRGYTF; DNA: TGCAGTGCTAGACCGGGTAGCGGATGGGGACGTGGCTACACCTTC
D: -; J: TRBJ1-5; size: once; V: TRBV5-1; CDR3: CASSSVLRMLYYSGTASNQPQHF; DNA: TGCGCCAGCAGCTCGGTGCTCAGAATGCTCTATTATTCAGGGACGGCTAGCAATCAGCCCCAGCATTTT
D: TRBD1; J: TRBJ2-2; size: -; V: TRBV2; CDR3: CASSDGGQGRTNTGELFF; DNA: TGTGCCAGCAGTGATGGGGGACAGGGGCGCACGAACACCGGGGAGCTGTTTTTT
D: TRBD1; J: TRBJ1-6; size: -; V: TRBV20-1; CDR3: CSARQGEVYNSPLHF; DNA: TGCAGTGCTAGACAGGGGGAAGTTTATAATTCACCCCTCCACTTT
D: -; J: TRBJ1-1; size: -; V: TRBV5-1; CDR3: CASSSNPTTNTEAFF; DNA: TGCGCCAGCAGCTCCAACCCGACAACTAACACTGAAGCTTTCTTT
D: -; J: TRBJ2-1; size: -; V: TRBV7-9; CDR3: CGSSPSSYNEQFF; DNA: TGTGGCAGCAGCCCGAGCTCCTACAATGAGCAGTTCTTC
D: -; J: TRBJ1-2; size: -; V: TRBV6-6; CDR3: CASSYSEQSLRGYTF; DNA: TGTGCCAGCAGTTACTCGGAGCAGTCCCTTAGGGGCTACACCTTC
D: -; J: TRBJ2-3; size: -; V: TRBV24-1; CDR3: CATSDNRWTDTQYF; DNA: TGTGCCACCAGTGACAACAGGTGGACAGATACGCAGTATTTT
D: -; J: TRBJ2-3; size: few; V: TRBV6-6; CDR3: CASHLYPGGTDTQYF; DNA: TGTGCCAGCCATCTATATCCGGGCGGCACAGATACGCAGTATTTT
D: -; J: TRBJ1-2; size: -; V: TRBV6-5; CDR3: CASSYRTQGRDGYTF; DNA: TGTGCCAGCAGTTACCGAACCCAAGGGAGGGACGGCTACACCTTC
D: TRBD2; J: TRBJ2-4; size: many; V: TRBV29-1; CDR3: CSVEERAGDIQYF; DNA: TGCAGCGTTGAAGAAAGGGCGGGGGACATTCAGTACTTC
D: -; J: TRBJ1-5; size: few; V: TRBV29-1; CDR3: CSYTDGRSQPQHF; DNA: TGCAGCTACACGGACGGACGTAGTCAGCCCCAGCATTTT
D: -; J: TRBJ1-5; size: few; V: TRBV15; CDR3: CATSRDLQGRNQPQHF; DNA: TGTGCCACCAGCAGAGATCTGCAGGGTCGCAATCAGCCCCAGCATTTT